The rows below give T cell receptor beta chains drawn from one sample of a study of cytomegalovirus exposure and HLA in healthy donors. Assay used: immunoSEQ multiplex PCR; TCRdb lists only in-frame clones, some missing. The profile covers some 130,000 clones, with 75% to 90% appearing a single time and under 7% taken by the ten largest. Material: PBMCs. These receptors all stem from a woman aged 25-40 years in good health and CMV-seropositive. Both conserved end residues are part of each CDR3. D genes are given only for firm matches. The size field is filled for only some rows; it gives once, few, many or a size class.

CDR3nt: TGTGCCAGCATTCCCGACAGGATTCCCTACGAGCAGTACTTC; CDR3aa: CASIPDRIPYEQYF; v_gene: TRBV6-4; d_gene: -; abundance: -; j_gene: TRBJ2-7
CDR3nt: TGTGCCAGCAGCCAAATGACAGACGACTATGGCTACACCTTC; CDR3aa: CASSQMTDDYGYTF; v_gene: TRBV14; d_gene: -; abundance: -; j_gene: TRBJ1-2
CDR3nt: TGTGCCAGCGGGTACTCCGTTTATCAGCCCCAGCATTTT; CDR3aa: CASGYSVYQPQHF; v_gene: TRBV6-5; d_gene: -; abundance: -; j_gene: TRBJ1-5
CDR3nt: TGTGCCAGCAATGCGGGAGACTACGAGCAGTACTTC; CDR3aa: CASNAGDYEQYF; v_gene: TRBV2; d_gene: TRBD2; abundance: -; j_gene: TRBJ2-7
CDR3nt: TGTGCCAGCAGCTTAATGGGACAGGGGTACGAGCAGTACTTC; CDR3aa: CASSLMGQGYEQYF; v_gene: TRBV7-3; d_gene: TRBD1; abundance: once; j_gene: TRBJ2-7
CDR3nt: TGTGCCAGCAGGAGATGGACAGGACCTAACTATGGCTACACCTTC; CDR3aa: CASRRWTGPNYGYTF; v_gene: TRBV6-5; d_gene: TRBD1; abundance: -; j_gene: TRBJ1-2
CDR3nt: TGTGCCAGCAGTGTCGGGAGGTTTAATTCACCCCTCCACTTT; CDR3aa: CASSVGRFNSPLHF; v_gene: TRBV28; d_gene: -; abundance: -; j_gene: TRBJ1-6
CDR3nt: TGTGCCAGCAGAATCGGGACAGCTGGAAACACCATATATTTT; CDR3aa: CASRIGTAGNTIYF; v_gene: TRBV28; d_gene: TRBD1; abundance: -; j_gene: TRBJ1-3
CDR3nt: TGTGCCAGCAGCTCCCATAGCGGGGGAGAACAAGAGACCCAGTACTTC; CDR3aa: CASSSHSGGEQETQYF; v_gene: TRBV7-3; d_gene: TRBD2; abundance: once; j_gene: TRBJ2-5
CDR3nt: TGTGCCAGCAGTGTCGACAGCCAAGAGACCCAGTACTTC; CDR3aa: CASSVDSQETQYF; v_gene: TRBV2; d_gene: -; abundance: -; j_gene: TRBJ2-5
CDR3nt: TGTGCCAGTAGTATCGGGGCTAGCGGGCTGTTTTTT; CDR3aa: CASSIGASGLFF; v_gene: TRBV19; d_gene: TRBD2; abundance: -; j_gene: TRBJ2-2
CDR3nt: TGTGCCAGCAGCGGAAAGGGGGGAGGGGGCACAGATACGCAGTATTTT; CDR3aa: CASSGKGGGGTDTQYF; v_gene: TRBV5-4; d_gene: -; abundance: -; j_gene: TRBJ2-3
CDR3nt: TGTGCCAGCAGTTGTGGACAGGGCCCGAAAAGCTCCTACGAGCAGTACTTC; CDR3aa: CASSCGQGPKSSYEQYF; v_gene: TRBV28; d_gene: TRBD1; abundance: -; j_gene: TRBJ2-7
CDR3nt: TGTGCCAGCAGCCCGGACAGGGGGGGTTCACCCCTCCACTTT; CDR3aa: CASSPDRGGSPLHF; v_gene: TRBV6-5; d_gene: TRBD1; abundance: -; j_gene: TRBJ1-6
CDR3nt: TGTGCCAGCGGGGAGGGGGGAAGCAATCAGCCCCAGCATTTT; CDR3aa: CASGEGGSNQPQHF; v_gene: TRBV9; d_gene: -; abundance: -; j_gene: TRBJ1-5
CDR3nt: TGTGCCAGCAGCCCAGGGACAGGAAACTATGGCTACACCTTC; CDR3aa: CASSPGTGNYGYTF; v_gene: TRBV11-1; d_gene: TRBD1; abundance: -; j_gene: TRBJ1-2
CDR3nt: TGCGCCAGCAGCCACCCCCGGGGTAGCGGGATCACCGGGGAGCTGTTTTTT; CDR3aa: CASSHPRGSGITGELFF; v_gene: TRBV4-1; d_gene: TRBD2; abundance: -; j_gene: TRBJ2-2
CDR3nt: TGCGCCAGCAGAGTCGGGACTAGCGGGGAAAATGAGCAGTTCTTC; CDR3aa: CASRVGTSGENEQFF; v_gene: TRBV5-1; d_gene: TRBD2; abundance: -; j_gene: TRBJ2-1
CDR3nt: TGTGCCAGCAGCGCCGTCGGGGTGTATGAGCAGTTCTTC; CDR3aa: CASSAVGVYEQFF; v_gene: TRBV7-8; d_gene: -; abundance: -; j_gene: TRBJ2-1
CDR3nt: TGTGCCAGTCCCCTCCCCCAGAGGGCTGAAGCTTTCTTT; CDR3aa: CASPLPQRAEAFF; v_gene: TRBV6-1; d_gene: -; abundance: -; j_gene: TRBJ1-1
CDR3nt: TGCGCCAGCAGCTCCGCGGGGGATGGGGCCAACGTCCTGACTTTC; CDR3aa: CASSSAGDGANVLTF; v_gene: TRBV5-1; d_gene: TRBD2; abundance: -; j_gene: TRBJ2-6
CDR3nt: TGTGCCAGCAGGGGCGGCACGGGACAGGGGGGAACTGAAGCTTTCTTT; CDR3aa: CASRGGTGQGGTEAFF; v_gene: TRBV28; d_gene: TRBD1; abundance: -; j_gene: TRBJ1-1
CDR3nt: TGTGCCACCCGCCCATCAGGGAACACCGGGGAGCTGTTTTTT; CDR3aa: CATRPSGNTGELFF; v_gene: TRBV6-5; d_gene: -; abundance: -; j_gene: TRBJ2-2
CDR3nt: TGCAGCGTCGAGTCCTACAATGAGCAGTTCTTC; CDR3aa: CSVESYNEQFF; v_gene: TRBV29-1; d_gene: -; abundance: -; j_gene: TRBJ2-1
CDR3nt: TGTGCCACCAGAGGAGGGAGCCTAGCGGGGCGAGAGCTGTTTTTT; CDR3aa: CATRGGSLAGRELFF; v_gene: TRBV15; d_gene: TRBD2; abundance: -; j_gene: TRBJ2-2
CDR3nt: TGTGCCAGCAGCTTGGGTCAGGTTAATTCACCCCTCCACTTT; CDR3aa: CASSLGQVNSPLHF; v_gene: TRBV5-6; d_gene: -; abundance: few; j_gene: TRBJ1-6
CDR3nt: TGTGCCAGCAGCTTGGACAGGGCCTATGGCTACACCTTC; CDR3aa: CASSLDRAYGYTF; v_gene: TRBV5-5; d_gene: -; abundance: once; j_gene: TRBJ1-2
CDR3nt: TGCGCCACCGAGCCGGAAGAGGGGAGCGGGACCGGGGAGCTGTTTTTT; CDR3aa: CATEPEEGSGTGELFF; v_gene: TRBV10-2; d_gene: -; abundance: -; j_gene: TRBJ2-2
CDR3nt: TGTGCCAGCAGTCCAACGCACCCCTACTCTGGAAACACCATATATTTT; CDR3aa: CASSPTHPYSGNTIYF; v_gene: TRBV27; d_gene: -; abundance: -; j_gene: TRBJ1-3
CDR3nt: TGTGCCACCAGCAGACCCCGGACAACCACAGATACGCAGTATTTT; CDR3aa: CATSRPRTTTDTQYF; v_gene: TRBV15; d_gene: -; abundance: -; j_gene: TRBJ2-3